What follows are 24 T cell receptor beta chains derived from one specimen sequenced in a study of beta chain features in type 1 diabetes. Study-wide points: Moderate but significant shortening of TCRB CDR3s was recorded in all four CD4+ subsets from Type 1 diabetes patients.

Reverse transcribing all isolated RNA meant expressed TCRB transcripts were sequenced. Using immunoSEQ multiplex PCR, the repertoire was profiled, and TCRdb retains in-frame clones only, with some absent. The sample has around 310,000 clones; roughly 12% are singletons. These receptors lack a known antigen. The sequencing input was naive CD4+ T cells from blood. These receptors were taken from a woman younger than 30 with type 1 diabetes.

This clone was observed a few times. V is TRBV25-1 and J is TRBJ2-7; 7 bases are shared with TRBD1. This CDR3 region has 13 residues. CDR1 and CDR2 (germline): MGHDK, SYGVNS. V shed 2 bases, J shed 11 bases, and the junction held 9 bases outside the gene matches. This CDR3 is CASSEPGTAGEYF. The CDR3, as DNA: TGTGCCAGCAGTGAACCTGGGACAGCAGGGGAGTACTTC.

This clone was counted a few times. The chain joins TRBV4-3 to TRBJ2-2; tentatively, D is TRBD2 (5 bases). Trimming stripped 1 base from V and 4 bases from J, with 16 bases between. The CDR3 covers 17 residues. Per the germline V gene, CDR1 is LGHNA and CDR2 is YSLEER. CDR3 in amino acids: CASSQVGAVPSTGELFF. As DNA, the CDR3 is TGCGCCAGCAGCCAAGTTGGAGCGGTACCATCCACCGGGGAGCTGTTTTTT.

The chain joins TRBV27 to TRBJ2-4; 8 nucleotides align to TRBD1. The germline CDR1 and CDR2 sequences are MNHEY and SMNVEV (reference sequence). CDR3 length: 14 residues. J was trimmed by 7 bases and V by 5 bases; bases with no gene match: 7. CDR3 protein: CASSTGQGGNIQYF. Here the CDR3 DNA reads TGTGCCAGCAGTACAGGACAGGGCGGGAACATTCAGTACTTC.

Worth noting for this clone: The sample carries other DNA sequences with the same CDR3. This CDR3 is CASSLSETQYF. In DNA form, the CDR3 reads TGTGCCAGCAGCTTGTCGGAGACCCAGTACTTC. The V call is TRBV7-9, the J call TRBJ2-5; D gene unclear. The germline V gene encodes CDR1 SEHNR and CDR2 FQNEAQ (reference sequence). V was clipped by 3 bases and J by 5 bases, with 4 bases between them. The length of the CDR3 is 11 residues.

CDR3 sequence: CASRDRGHEQYF. CDR3 DNA sequence: TGTGCCAGCCGAGACAGGGGCCACGAGCAGTACTTC. The chain uses TRBV2 and TRBJ2-7, with 8 bases identical to TRBD1. Trimming took 8 bases from V and 5 from J; bases not matched to a gene: 5. Germline V gives CDR1 SNHLY, CDR2 FYNNEI. The CDR3 consists of 12 residues.

This chain joins TRBV5-1 and TRBJ2-3; 11 bases line up with TRBD2. Germline CDR1 and CDR2: SGHRS and YFSETQ. The V segment lost 5 bases and the J segment 5 bases; nucleotides outside the gene matches: 7. CDR3 length: 15 amino acids. The CDR3 nucleotides read TGCGCCAGCAGGAAACTAGCGGGAGTAAGAGATACGCAGTATTTT. Translation: CASRKLAGVRDTQYF.

In its sample, this clone was seen a few times. The CDR3 coding sequence is TGTGCCAGCAGCGCCGGGACAGGGAAGTACAATGAGCAGTTCTTC. This gives the protein CASSAGTGKYNEQFF. The V call is TRBV9, the J call TRBJ2-1; 9 positions match TRBD1. The trim removed 3 bases at V and 4 bases at J, leaving 5 bases unmatched. CDR1 and CDR2 from the germline V gene are SGDLS and YYNGEE. This CDR3 is 15 amino acids long.

This chain joins TRBV6-6 and TRBJ2-5; 10 bases match TRBD2. Germline CDR1 reads MNHNY; CDR2 reads SVGAGI (reference sequence). Unmatched junction bases numbered 2, after V lost 5 bases and J lost 5 bases. The CDR3 runs to 13 residues. The CDR3 sequence is CASSLAGVETQYF. The CDR3 bases are TGTGCCAGCAGTCTAGCGGGAGTTGAGACCCAGTACTTC.

This chain links TRBV28 with TRBJ1-5, with D uncertain. The CDR3 totals 16 residues. The germline V and J ends were trimmed by 3 bases and 4 bases, with 16 bases remaining between them. CDR1 is MDHEN and CDR2 is SYDVKM in the germline V gene. The CDR3 here is CASSLSSPRGNQPQHF. The CDR3 DNA reads TGTGCCAGCAGTTTGTCGTCCCCCAGAGGGAATCAGCCCCAGCATTTT.

The J gene is TRBJ1-2, the V gene TRBV6-5; a possible D gene is TRBD1 (5 bases). Per the germline V gene, CDR1 is MNHEY and CDR2 is SVGAGI. Trimming took off 5 bases at V and 1 base at J, with 8 bases between the two ends. The CDR3 has 13 residues. CDR3 bases: TGTGCCAGCAGTCGGGGGTTTAACTATGGCTACACCTTC. It specifies CASSRGFNYGYTF.

The chain employs TRBV6-5 and TRBJ1-2, with a weak D call TRBD1 (6 bases). This CDR3 region has 13 residues. With 7 bases removed from V and 4 bases from J, the gap between germline ends came to 13 bases. Germline CDR1 is MNHEY and CDR2 is SVGAGI. The CDR3 loop is CASTTAQGYGYTF. In nucleotides, the CDR3 is TGTGCCAGCACCACGGCACAGGGCTATGGCTACACCTTC.

The chain has TRBV5-4 and TRBJ2-1, with 8 bases that match TRBD1. Germline V lookup: CDR1 SGHNT, CDR2 YYREEE (reference sequence). J gave up 9 bases and V 4 bases, and 12 bases lay outside the gene matches. The CDR3 is made up of 15 amino acids. Here the CDR3 reads CASSRTGTGGFEQFF. The CDR3 DNA follows: TGTGCCAGCAGCAGAACTGGGACAGGAGGTTTTGAGCAGTTCTTC.

This clone came up a few times. The rearrangement links TRBV7-9 to TRBJ2-3; the match to TRBD2 covers 10 bases. Germline V CDR1 and CDR2: SEHNR, FQNEAQ (reference sequence). The CDR3 runs 18 residues. The junction had 10 bases not matched to a gene; V was cut back by 4 bases and J by 0 bases. The CDR3 DNA is TGTGCCAGCAGCTCCTCCTGGACTAGCGGTACTAGCACAGATACGCAGTATTTT. Its translation: CASSSSWTSGTSTDTQYF.

This clone came up a few times. The rearrangement joins TRBV2 to TRBJ2-5, with TRBD2 identical over 8 bases. J was trimmed by 2 bases and V by 8 bases; bases with no gene match: 4. Germline V gives CDR1 SNHLY, CDR2 FYNNEI. The CDR3 is 13 residues long. This CDR3 is CASPAGEQETQYF. In DNA form, the CDR3 reads TGTGCCAGCCCAGCGGGGGAGCAAGAGACCCAGTACTTC.

The CDR3 DNA reads as TGCGCCAGCAGCTTTTCACAAGAGACCCAGTACTTC. Protein sequence: CASSFSQETQYF. The rearrangement uses TRBV5-1 and TRBJ2-5; D not certain. The germline V and J ends were trimmed by 2 bases and 2 bases, with 4 bases remaining between them. Germline CDR1 and CDR2: SGHRS and YFSETQ. The CDR3 loop spans 12 amino acids.

This clone was observed a handful of times. The chain uses TRBV30 and TRBJ1-1, with D possibly TRBD1 on 5 matching bases. The germline gives CDR1 GTSNPN, CDR2 SVGIG (reference sequence). CDR3 length equals 13 residues. Trimming pared 0 bases from V and 4 bases from J, leaving 9 bases between. CDR3 protein: CAWSVSQGTEAFF. CDR3 in DNA: TGTGCCTGGAGTGTAAGTCAGGGCACTGAAGCTTTCTTT.

The table lists this clone with a few counts. Without the conserved terminal phenylalanine or tryptophan, this CDR3 likely stems from a read error. Because the CDR3's place on the DNA is in doubt, the DNA is left out and the CDR3 is given as listed by TCRdb. The chain joins TRBV20-1 to TRBJ1-3. The CDR3 contains 10 residues when both ends are counted. Germline V gives CDR1 DFQATT, CDR2 SNEGSKA (reference sequence). This CDR3 reads CSARSRPRGD.

The chain uses TRBV28 and TRBJ2-7, with D maybe TRBD2 (6 bases). Trimming removed 4 bases at V and 0 bases at J, with 16 bases between. The CDR3 covers 16 residues. The germline V gene has CDR1 MDHEN and CDR2 SYDVKM. CDR3 region: CASSSPGTGSSYEQYF. The CDR3, as DNA: TGTGCCAGCAGTTCCCCCGGGACCGGGAGCTCCTACGAGCAGTACTTC.

This clone was observed a handful of times. The chain has TRBV18 and TRBJ2-1, with 8 bases aligning to TRBD1. Germline V lookup: CDR1 KGHSH, CDR2 LQKENI. The junction had 15 bases not matched to a gene; V was cut back by 4 bases and J by 13 bases. This CDR3 has 15 residues. CDR3 loop: CASSRGQGDSTNQFF. For the CDR3, the DNA is TGTGCCAGCTCACGTGGACAGGGAGATTCAACAAATCAGTTCTTC.

This clone was detected only a few times. J is TRBJ2-5 and V is TRBV5-1, with 9 nucleotides matching TRBD1. This CDR3 has 15 amino acids. The V gene end was trimmed by 0 bases and the J gene end by 7 bases; junction bases not matched to a gene: 7. The germline V gene has CDR1 SGHRS and CDR2 YFSETQ. The DNA of the CDR3 is TGCGCCAGCAGCTTGGAGGACAGGGGTCGAGGGACCCAGTACTTC. Encoded protein: CASSLEDRGRGTQYF. The entire variable domain, with the rest obtained from reference TRBV5-1 and TRBJ2-5, is as follows: KAGVTQTPRYLIKTRGQQVTLSCSPISGHRSVSWYQQTPGQGLQFLFEYFSETQRNKGNFPGRFSGRQFSNSRSEMNVSTLELGDSALYLCASSLEDRGRGTQYFGPGTRLLVL.

The chain employs TRBV5-1 and TRBJ2-3, with 12 nucleotides matching TRBD2. Germline trimming cut 4 bases from V and 2 bases from J; bases unmatched to any gene: 5. The CDR3 runs 16 residues. The germline CDR1 and CDR2 sequences are SGHRS and YFSETQ. The CDR3 region has the DNA TGCGCCAGCAGCCCCGGACTAGCGGGGCACACAGATACGCAGTATTTT. It encodes CASSPGLAGHTDTQYF. Complete variable domain (other parts from reference TRBV5-1 and TRBJ2-3): KAGVTQTPRYLIKTRGQQVTLSCSPISGHRSVSWYQQTPGQGLQFLFEYFSETQRNKGNFPGRFSGRQFSNSRSEMNVSTLELGDSALYLCASSPGLAGHTDTQYFGPGTRLTVL.

The CDR3 loop is CASSLTEIFNYGYTF. The CDR3 DNA reads TGTGCCAGCAGCTTGACAGAGATCTTTAACTATGGCTACACCTTC. The rearrangement uses TRBV7-8 and TRBJ1-2; possibly TRBD1 for D (5 bases). Trimming left V 3 bases short and J 1 base short, with 12 bases between. CDR3 size: 15 residues. Germline CDR1 is SGHVS and CDR2 is FQNEAQ.

This clone was picked up a small number of times. The J gene is TRBJ2-3, the V gene TRBV7-2, with D maybe TRBD2 (5 bases). The CDR3 is 13 amino acids. Trimming cost V 2 bases and J 5 bases, with 8 bases left between them. The germline V gene has CDR1 SGHTA and CDR2 FQGNSA. CDR3 DNA: TGTGCCAGCAGCTTATTACTAGAAGATACGCAGTATTTT. Translating it yields CASSLLLEDTQYF.

The CDR3 DNA sequence: TGTGCCAGCAGGGAGGCTAGCGGCCCCTACGAGCAGTACTTC. Its translation is CASREASGPYEQYF. The chain is built from TRBV6-1 and TRBJ2-7; TRBD2 aligns across 7 bases. V was pared by 6 bases and J by 2 bases, with 7 bases of the junction left unmatched. The CDR3 is 14 residues long. Germline V gives CDR1 MNHNS, CDR2 SASEGT.